The 27 T cell receptor beta chains listed next were all sequenced from one sample in a study of beta chain features in type 1 diabetes. Whole-study findings and limits: Type 1 diabetes patients had TCRB CDR3s that were shorter (moderately but significantly so) in all four CD4+ subsets.

No antigens are known for them. The entirety of the isolated RNA underwent reverse transcription, so expressed TCRB transcripts were sequenced. Repertoires were generated with immunoSEQ multiplex PCR, while TCRdb's copy carries only in-frame clones and drops some. The sample contains 330,000 or so clones, around an eighth of which appear only once. Sequenced sample: naive CD4+ T cells from blood. These TCRs come from a woman under 30 with type 1 diabetes.

This clone was counted only a few times. The chain's CDR3 is CASSPGTGKTDTQYF. The CDR3 DNA reads TGTGCCAGCAGTCCCGGGACAGGGAAAACAGATACGCAGTATTTT. The chain joins TRBV27 to TRBJ2-3; 9 nucleotides agree with TRBD1. There are 15 residues in the CDR3. Germline lookup yields CDR1 MNHEY and CDR2 SMNVEV (reference sequence). J lost 3 bases, V lost 5 bases, and 6 bases had no gene match.

V and J are TRBV5-1 and TRBJ1-6; D gene uncertain. The CDR3 has 13 residues. Between the trimmed V and J ends, which lost 0 bases and 7 bases, there was a span of 5 bases. CDR1 is SGHRS and CDR2 is YFSETQ in the germline V gene. DNA of the CDR3: TGCGCCAGCAGCTTGGCCCCAAATTCACCCCTCCACTTT. Translating it yields CASSLAPNSPLHF.

The CDR3 here is CASSVKGAETYEQYF. The CDR3 coding sequence is TGTGCCAGCAGCGTTAAAGGGGCCGAGACCTACGAGCAGTACTTC. The rearrangement links TRBV9 to TRBJ2-7; a possible D gene is TRBD1 (5 bases). Looked up from germline, CDR1 is SGDLS and CDR2 is YYNGEE. V was clipped by 2 bases and J by 2 bases, with 14 bases between them. This CDR3 region has 15 residues.

The CDR3 DNA is TGCAGTGCCCCGGACAGGAATGGCTACACCTTC. Translation gives CSAPDRNGYTF. The chain couples TRBV20-1 to TRBJ1-2, with TRBD1 identical over 7 bases. The CDR3 is 11 amino acids. V gave up 6 bases and J gave up 6 bases; unmatched junction bases: 4. Germline CDR1 reads DFQATT; CDR2 reads SNEGSKA (reference sequence).

In its sample, this clone was seen a few times. V gene TRBV28 combines with J gene TRBJ2-7; D gene unclear. CDR1 is MDHEN and CDR2 is SYDVKM in the germline V gene. This CDR3 has 12 amino acids. Trimming left V 6 bases short and J 5 bases short, with 11 bases between. The CDR3: CASSLSFDEQYF. The CDR3 region has the DNA TGTGCCAGCAGCCTTTCCTTCGACGAGCAGTACTTC.

The chain employs TRBV25-1 and TRBJ2-6, with D hard to call. V was clipped by 5 bases and J by 4 bases, with 9 bases between them. The CDR3 is 14 residues long. Per germline, CDR1 MGHDK and CDR2 SYGVNS. CDR3 in DNA: TGTGCCAGCAGTCCCCCCTCCGGGGCCAACGTCCTGACTTTC. Encoded protein: CASSPPSGANVLTF.

The chain joins TRBV2 to TRBJ2-1; D gene ambiguous. Germline CDR1 reads SNHLY; CDR2 reads FYNNEI. The CDR3 extends over 11 amino acids. With 9 bases removed from V and 9 bases from J, the gap between germline ends came to 12 bases. CDR3 coding DNA: TGTGCCAGTCTAGAAATGGGTGAGCAGTTCTTC. Translated: CASLEMGEQFF.

In this sample, this clone turned up a few times. The chain carries TRBV11-2 and TRBJ2-7; no definite D call. The CDR3 totals 12 residues. With 0 bases removed from V and 9 bases from J, the gap between germline ends came to 9 bases. Germline loops: CDR1 SGHAT, CDR2 FQNNGV. As DNA, the CDR3 is TGTGCCAGCAGCTTAGAGAGGCTAGGGCAGTACTTC. Encoded protein: CASSLERLGQYF.

V is TRBV4-1 and J is TRBJ1-2, with TRBD1 matching 7 bases. CDR1 is MGHRA, CDR2 YSYEKL, per germline. J was trimmed by 4 bases and V by 3 bases; bases with no gene match: 5. This CDR3 is built from 14 residues. The CDR3 reads CASSQGQSPYGYTF. DNA for the CDR3: TGCGCCAGCAGCCAGGGACAGTCTCCCTATGGCTACACCTTC.

The CDR3 reads CASGPEVRTGRAGYTF. The DNA of the CDR3 is TGTGCTAGTGGTCCGGAGGTCCGGACAGGGAGAGCTGGCTACACCTTC. The chain carries TRBV12-5 and TRBJ1-2; 8 bases agree with TRBD1. The V gene's germline CDR1 is LGHNT and CDR2 FRNRAP. The trim removed 5 bases at V and 7 bases at J, leaving 15 bases unmatched. This CDR3 has 16 amino acids.

This clone was detected only a few times. The chain combines TRBV7-2 with TRBJ1-1; D ambiguous. Germline values: CDR1 SGHTA, CDR2 FQGNSA. The CDR3 has 13 amino acids. Trimming removed 2 bases from V and 7 bases from J, with 11 bases in between. CDR3 nucleotide sequence: TGTGCCAGCAGCTTACAGAGCGCGGATGAAGCTTTCTTT. Translated: CASSLQSADEAFF. The whole variable domain, remainder taken from reference TRBV7-2 and TRBJ1-1, is GAGVSQSPSNKVTEKGKDVELRCDPISGHTALYWYRQSLGQGLEFLIYFQGNSAPDKSGLPSDRFSAERTGGSVSTLTIQRTQQEDSAVYLCASSLQSADEAFFGQGTRLTVV.

The rearrangement links TRBV7-2 to TRBJ2-3; 8 bases agree with TRBD1. The V gene's germline CDR1 is SGHTA and CDR2 FQGNSA. The CDR3 has 16 residues. Trimming removed 1 base from V and 3 bases from J; junction bases left unmatched: 6. The CDR3 DNA is TGTGCCAGCAGCTTAGGGACAGGGAGTGGGACAGATACGCAGTATTTT. Amino acids: CASSLGTGSGTDTQYF.

This clone was observed a single time. The V call is TRBV5-1, the J call TRBJ2-7; 8 bases are a match to TRBD1. The germline V gene has CDR1 SGHRS and CDR2 YFSETQ. The V and J ends lost 3 bases and 6 bases, in that order; junction bases with no gene match: 11. The CDR3 covers 15 residues. CDR3 in amino acids: CASSWVDRDSGEQYF. In DNA form, the CDR3 reads TGCGCCAGCAGCTGGGTGGACAGGGATTCGGGCGAGCAGTACTTC.

Only a few counts were recorded for this clone. The chain links TRBV19 to TRBJ2-1; TRBD2 matches 9 bases. V trimming: 4 bases; J trimming: 7 bases; junction bases outside the gene matches: 2. Germline CDR1 and CDR2: LNHDA and SQIVND (reference sequence). The CDR3 length is 13 residues. The CDR3, as DNA: TGTGCCAGTAGTAGCGGGAGGGAAAATGAGCAGTTCTTC. Residues: CASSSGRENEQFF.

The genes are TRBV7-9 and TRBJ1-2; TRBD1 aligns across 9 bases. Germline loops: CDR1 SEHNR, CDR2 FQNEAQ (reference sequence). There are 14 residues in the CDR3. The trim removed 4 bases at V and 2 bases at J, leaving 2 bases unmatched. The DNA for the CDR3 is TGTGCCAGCAGCTCAACAGGGGGCAACTATGGCTACACCTTC. Its protein product is CASSSTGGNYGYTF.

The chain is built from TRBV4-3 and TRBJ1-4; possibly TRBD1 for D (6 bases). Germline assignment: CDR1 LGHNA and CDR2 YSLEER. Trimming left V 1 base short and J 0 bases short, with 6 bases between. CDR3 length equals 15 residues. The CDR3 here is CASSQGTATNEKLFF. In nucleotides, the CDR3 is TGCGCCAGCAGCCAAGGGACAGCAACTAATGAAAAACTGTTTTTT.

This clone occurred a few times. V gene TRBV28 combines with J gene TRBJ2-7; maybe TRBD2 (6 bases). V was clipped by 5 bases and J by 6 bases, with 11 bases between them. The CDR3 is 12 residues long. Germline loops: CDR1 MDHEN, CDR2 SYDVKM. The CDR3 spells CASSPLSGEQYF. The CDR3 DNA reads TGTGCCAGCAGTCCCCTTAGCGGCGAGCAGTACTTC.

This chain links TRBV4-3 with TRBJ1-5, with D possibly matching TRBD1 (5 bases). Trimming removed 0 bases at V and 6 bases at J, with 15 bases between. Germline lookup yields CDR1 LGHNA and CDR2 YSLEER. This CDR3 has 16 amino acids. CDR3 sequence (DNA): TGCGCCAGCAGCCAAGATTTCCAGGGTAGGGTTCAGCCCCAGCATTTT. Translating gives CASSQDFQGRVQPQHF.

The chain combines TRBV5-1 with TRBJ2-2; no reliable D call. The germline V and J ends were trimmed by 4 bases and 1 base, with 2 bases remaining between them. CDR1 and CDR2 (germline): SGHRS, YFSETQ. The CDR3 is 12 residues long. The CDR3 protein is CASSRNTGELFF. In nucleotides, the CDR3 is TGCGCCAGCAGCCGGAACACCGGGGAGCTGTTTTTT.

The chain employs TRBV2 and TRBJ2-5; TRBD2 aligns across 9 bases. Trimming took 2 bases from V and 7 from J; bases not matched to a gene: 8. CDR3 length: 15 residues. CDR1 and CDR2 from the germline V gene are SNHLY and FYNNEI. Here the CDR3 reads CASSERSGGPRTQYF. As DNA, the CDR3 is TGTGCCAGCAGTGAAAGGAGCGGGGGGCCACGGACCCAGTACTTC.

Comments on this clone: Other DNA sequences in the sample encode the same CDR3. J is TRBJ1-2 and V is TRBV7-2; D is perhaps TRBD1 (6 bases). In germline, CDR1 is SGHTA, CDR2 FQGNSA. Trimming removed 2 bases at V and 2 bases at J, with 6 bases between. The CDR3 contains 13 residues. The DNA of the CDR3 is TGTGCCAGCAGCTTACAGGGGAACTATGGCTACACCTTC. It translates to CASSLQGNYGYTF.

This clone has more than one count but fewer than ten. The chain carries TRBV18 and TRBJ2-3; the D is unclear. In germline, CDR1 is KGHSH, CDR2 LQKENI. The CDR3 loop spans 13 amino acids. Trimming left V 5 bases short and J 0 bases short, with 6 bases between. CDR3 nucleotide sequence: TGTGCCAGCTCAGTAACTAGCACAGATACGCAGTATTTT. Protein sequence: CASSVTSTDTQYF.

This clone turned up a few times. This sequence joins TRBV4-3 and TRBJ1-4; D not resolved. CDR1 LGHNA and CDR2 YSLEER come from the germline V gene. Trimming cost V 2 bases and J 14 bases, with 18 bases left between them. This CDR3 spans 14 amino acids. CDR3 sequence reads: CASSQSNGPIALFF. In nucleotides, the CDR3 is TGCGCCAGCAGCCAATCCAATGGGCCAATCGCCCTGTTTTTT.

This clone turned up a few times. J is TRBJ2-1 and V is TRBV15, with D possibly matching TRBD1 (6 bases). CDR1 is LNHNV, CDR2 YYDKDF, per germline (reference sequence). The CDR3 spans 14 residues. Trimming removed 3 bases from V and 9 bases from J, with 15 bases in between. The CDR3 DNA reads TGTGCCACCAGCAGTAGTAATAGGGACACTGAGCAGTTCTTC. Residues: CATSSSNRDTEQFF.

J is TRBJ1-4 and V is TRBV29-1, with D perhaps TRBD1 (6 bases). The CDR3 spans 14 residues. CDR1 and CDR2 (germline): SQVTM, ANQGSEA. Trimming stripped 4 bases from V and 7 bases from J, with 16 bases between. This chain's CDR3 is CSVGPGGRGEKLFF. CDR3 bases: TGCAGCGTTGGTCCCGGGGGGCGCGGTGAAAAACTGTTTTTT.

This clone appeared a few times. CDR3 bases: TGTGCCAGTAGTATCCCGGGGTCGACAGGAATGAGCACTGAAGCTTTCTTT. The encoded protein is CASSIPGSTGMSTEAFF. The chain uses TRBV19 and TRBJ1-1; D possibly corresponds to TRBD1 (6 bases). The germline V gene has CDR1 LNHDA and CDR2 SQIVND (reference sequence). Trimming stripped 3 bases from V and 4 bases from J, with 21 bases between. This CDR3 is built from 17 residues. Supplemented by reference TRBV19 and TRBJ1-1, the full variable domain reads DGGITQSPKYLFRKEGQNVTLSCEQNLNHDAMYWYRQDPGQGLRLIYYSQIVNDFQKGDIAEGYSVSREKKESFPLTVTSAQKNPTAFYLCASSIPGSTGMSTEAFFGQGTRLTVV.

The J gene is TRBJ2-1, the V gene TRBV7-3; TRBD2 agrees at 10 bases. The V gene's germline CDR1 is SGHTA and CDR2 FQGTGA. V was pared by 2 bases and J by 6 bases, with 10 bases of the junction left unmatched. CDR3 length: 17 residues. The CDR3: CASSLGGLAGDPNEQFF. CDR3 nucleotide sequence: TGTGCCAGCAGCTTAGGCGGGCTAGCGGGAGACCCCAATGAGCAGTTCTTC. The full variable domain, with the rest looked up from reference TRBV7-3 and TRBJ2-1, is GAGVSQTPSNKVTEKGKYVELRCDPISGHTALYWYRQSLGQGPEFLIYFQGTGAADDSGLPNDRFFAVRPEGSVSTLKIQRTERGDSAVYLCASSLGGLAGDPNEQFFGPGTRLTVL.